One sample yielded the 15 T cell receptor beta chains listed below, sequenced in a study of ipilimumab plus nivolumab after autologous stem cell transplantation. Data came from immunoSEQ multiplex PCR; TCRdb stores just in-frame clones and leaves some out. The table lists roughly 25,000 clones, just over 85% of them singletons. The input for sequencing was PBMCs, taken in a trial of ipilimumab plus nivolumab as post-transplant consolidation. These receptors all come from a male donor with diffuse large B-cell lymphoma.

This clone has only a few counts. The chain couples TRBV7-9 to TRBJ1-1; D not certain. Germline CDR1 reads SEHNR; CDR2 reads FQNEAQ (reference sequence). The CDR3 contains 11 residues. With 11 bases removed from V and 8 bases from J, the gap between germline ends came to 15 bases. Here the CDR3 DNA reads TGTGCCCCCAGAGATTGGAGGGAAGCTTTCTTT. It encodes CAPRDWREAFF.

CDR3 nucleotides: TGTGCCAGTTCAGGTAGACAGAGCAATCAGCCCCAGCATTTT. Protein: CASSGRQSNQPQHF. The V call is TRBV19, the J call TRBJ1-5; the D gene is possibly TRBD1 (5 bases). Trimming took off 8 bases at V and 1 base at J, with 12 bases between the two ends. This CDR3 comprises 14 residues. Looked up from germline, CDR1 is LNHDA and CDR2 is SQIVND (reference sequence).

The V and J genes are TRBV29-1 and TRBJ2-3; a weak D match, TRBD2 (6 bases). The length of the CDR3 is 13 residues. In germline, CDR1 is SQVTM, CDR2 ANQGSEA. The V end lost 7 bases, the J end lost 3 bases, and 14 bases lay between the germline ends. This CDR3 is CSGAGTYTDTQYF. CDR3 coding DNA: TGCAGCGGAGCCGGGACTTATACAGATACGCAGTATTTT.

The CDR3 here is CASSPRDSSYEQYF. In DNA form, the CDR3 reads TGTGCCAGCAGCCCCCGGGACAGCTCCTACGAGCAGTACTTC. This rearrangement joins TRBV9 to TRBJ2-5; 7 positions match TRBD1. The better agreement between TRBJ2-7 and the DNA end casts doubt on the J call. This CDR3 has 14 amino acids. Germline V lookup: CDR1 SGDLS, CDR2 YYNGEE.

This chain uses TRBV30 with TRBJ1-2, with D possibly matching TRBD1 (5 bases). The CDR3 totals 13 residues. Germline-derived CDR1 and CDR2 are GTSNPN and SVGIG (reference sequence). V lost 5 bases, J lost 2 bases, and 12 bases lay in between. The CDR3, as DNA: TGTGCCTGGGAAACAGGTGCCAACTATGGCTACACCTTC. Encoded protein: CAWETGANYGYTF.

This chain links TRBV9 with TRBJ2-3; D not certain. Trimming pared 1 base from V and 0 bases from J, leaving 0 bases between. This CDR3 has 12 amino acids. From germline, CDR1 is SGDLS and CDR2 YYNGEE. CDR3 bases: TGTGCCAGCAGCGTAAGCACAGATACGCAGTATTTT. This encodes CASSVSTDTQYF.

The rearrangement links TRBV6-6 to TRBJ1-2; D is ambiguous. This CDR3 is 12 amino acids long. Looked up from germline, CDR1 is MNHNY and CDR2 is SVGAGI (reference sequence). Trimming removed 6 bases at V and 4 bases at J, with 9 bases between. The chain's CDR3 is CASREVGYGYTF. CDR3 bases: TGTGCCAGCAGGGAAGTGGGCTATGGCTACACCTTC.

This sequence joins TRBV4-2 and TRBJ2-2; TRBD1 aligns across 9 bases. The germline V gene has CDR1 LGHNA and CDR2 YNFKEQ. Losses at the gene ends were 5 bases for V and 6 bases for J; bases not matched to a gene: 4. This CDR3 contains 14 residues. The CDR3 sequence is CASSLDRGSGELFF. CDR3 bases: TGTGCCAGCAGCTTGGACAGGGGCTCCGGGGAGCTGTTTTTT.

This chain connects TRBV19 to TRBJ2-3; D is perhaps TRBD1 (5 bases). Germline V gene sequence: CDR1 LNHDA, CDR2 SQIVND (reference sequence). The V and J ends lost 6 bases and 4 bases respectively, with 11 bases between them. The CDR3 runs to 13 residues. CDR3 loop: CASSTSRADTQYF. The CDR3 coding sequence is TGTGCCAGTAGCACGAGCAGGGCAGATACGCAGTATTTT. The full variable domain, rest sourced from reference TRBV19 and TRBJ2-3, is DGGITQSPKYLFRKEGQNVTLSCEQNLNHDAMYWYRQDPGQGLRLIYYSQIVNDFQKGDIAEGYSVSREKKESFPLTVTSAQKNPTAFYLCASSTSRADTQYFGPGTRLTVL.

A single count supports this clone. CDR3 sequence (DNA): TGCAGCGTTGCCAGGGGTAGCAATCAGCCCCAGCATTTT. Its protein product is CSVARGSNQPQHF. V and J are TRBV29-1 and TRBJ1-5, with D perhaps TRBD1 (6 bases). The CDR3 consists of 13 residues. Germline CDR1 and CDR2: SQVTM and ANQGSEA. V dropped 4 bases and J dropped 0 bases, with 7 bases sitting between them. Based on the CDR3 plus reference TRBV29-1 and TRBJ1-5, the full variable domain is SAVISQKPSRDICQRGTSLTIQCQVDSQVTMMFWYRQQPGQSLTLIATANQGSEATYESGFVIDKFPISRPNLTFSTLTVSNMSPEDSSIYLCSVARGSNQPQHFGDGTRLSIL.

The chain uses TRBV6-1 and TRBJ1-2; D is unresolved. Germline-derived CDR1 and CDR2 are MNHNS and SASEGT. The CDR3 loop spans 13 amino acids. Trimming cost V 7 bases and J 4 bases, with 13 bases left between them. CDR3 sequence reads: CASNKGGLYGYTF. The CDR3 DNA reads TGTGCCAGCAATAAGGGAGGACTCTATGGCTACACCTTC.

The rearrangement joins TRBV6-5 to TRBJ1-3; unclear D gene. This CDR3 comprises 14 residues. With 8 bases removed from V and 1 base from J, the gap between germline ends came to 12 bases. Germline loops: CDR1 MNHEY, CDR2 SVGAGI. CDR3 nucleotides: TGTGCCAGCCGTCCTCGGGCTTCTGGAAACACCATATATTTT. This translates into CASRPRASGNTIYF.

The chain recombines TRBV4-2 with TRBJ1-4, with 7 positions matching TRBD1. Germline V CDR1 and CDR2: LGHNA, YNFKEQ. The CDR3 consists of 18 residues. The V gene end was trimmed by 2 bases and the J gene end by 3 bases; junction bases not matched to a gene: 12. The chain's CDR3 is CASSQFLRGQGANEKLFF. The CDR3 nucleotides read TGTGCCAGCAGCCAATTCTTGAGGGGGCAGGGGGCTAATGAAAAACTGTTTTTT.

This clone was seen once. The gene calls are TRBV11-2 and TRBJ1-6; possibly TRBD1 for D (6 bases). The germline V gene has CDR1 SGHAT and CDR2 FQNNGV. The length of the CDR3 is 13 residues. Trimming left V 5 bases short and J 7 bases short, with 9 bases between. The DNA of the CDR3 is TGTGCCAGCAGCGAGACAGGAAATTCACCCCTCCACTTT. This gives the protein CASSETGNSPLHF.

The gene calls are TRBV21-1 and TRBJ1-2; whether TRBD1, the table's D call, matches the DNA was not checked. TRBV21-1 represents a pseudogene. The CDR3 extends over 13 amino acids. The CDR3 is CASSTGQNYGYTF. As DNA, the CDR3 is TGTGCCAGCAGCACGGGACAGAACTATGGCTACACCTTC.